The present T cell receptor beta chain was sequenced within a study of OX40 agonist ivuxolimab in advanced cancers. For the study at large: Ivuxolimab, an antibody that agonizes OX40 (CD134), was administered to the patients. Patients assigned to dose escalation were diagnosed with hepatocellular carcinoma, melanoma, renal cell or head and neck cancer. Study-wide results and limits: The study observed clonal expansion of CD4+ and CD8+ blood T cells by week 6 at 0.1 to 3.0 mg/kg.

Concerning this clone itself: Its cognate antigen is unknown.

The data were produced by immunoSEQ multiplex PCR, yet TCRdb's version contains in-frame clones alone and is incomplete. This sample has tens of thousands of clones, with 75% to 95% found just once. This clonotype was obtained from an adult with an advanced solid tumor such as melanoma, head and neck, liver or kidney cancer. Sequencing used CD4+ or CD8+ T cells sorted from blood, obtained in a trial of the OX40 agonist ivuxolimab.

The CDR3 coding sequence is TGCGCCAGCAGCCAAGATAATCAGGGGGCTGAAGCTTTCTTT. This sequence encodes CASSQDNQGAEAFF. The chain couples TRBV4-3 to TRBJ1-1; 7 bases are shared with TRBD1. Germline assignment: CDR1 LGHNA and CDR2 YSLEER. V shed 0 bases, J shed 6 bases, and the junction held 4 bases outside the gene matches. The CDR3 covers 14 residues.